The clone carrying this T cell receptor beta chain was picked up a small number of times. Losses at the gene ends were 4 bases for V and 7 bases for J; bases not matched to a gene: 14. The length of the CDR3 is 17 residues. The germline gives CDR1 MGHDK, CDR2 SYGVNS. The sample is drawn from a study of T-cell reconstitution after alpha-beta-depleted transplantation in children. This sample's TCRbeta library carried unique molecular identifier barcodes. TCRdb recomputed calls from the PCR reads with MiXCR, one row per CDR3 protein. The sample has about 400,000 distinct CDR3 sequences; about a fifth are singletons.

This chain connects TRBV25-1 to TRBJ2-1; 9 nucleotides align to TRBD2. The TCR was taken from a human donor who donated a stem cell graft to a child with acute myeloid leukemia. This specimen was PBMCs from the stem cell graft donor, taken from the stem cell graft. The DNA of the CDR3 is TGTGCCAGCAGTGGGCTAGCGGGAAAGACAACTAGGAATGAGCAGTTCTTC. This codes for CASSGLAGKTTRNEQFF.